The sequence of this TCR beta chain was determined in a study of blood T cell repertoires in COVID-19. V shed 2 bases, J shed 7 bases, and the junction held 7 bases outside the gene matches. This CDR3 contains 14 residues. Germline V gene data show CDR1 as MNHEY and CDR2 as SVGAGI. Profiling relied on immunoSEQ multiplex PCR, and the TCRdb table lists in-frame clones only, not all of them. The sample has around 200,000 clones; around 85% are singletons. The receptor comes from a man aged 35-49 years who had recovered from COVID-19. Source material: PBMCs or T cells enriched from blood (not recorded which). This sequence joins TRBV6-5 and TRBJ2-7; 8 nucleotides agree with TRBD1. This chain's CDR3 is CASSYAQGAEEQYF. CDR3 DNA: TGTGCCAGCAGTTACGCGCAGGGGGCGGAGGAGCAGTACTTC.